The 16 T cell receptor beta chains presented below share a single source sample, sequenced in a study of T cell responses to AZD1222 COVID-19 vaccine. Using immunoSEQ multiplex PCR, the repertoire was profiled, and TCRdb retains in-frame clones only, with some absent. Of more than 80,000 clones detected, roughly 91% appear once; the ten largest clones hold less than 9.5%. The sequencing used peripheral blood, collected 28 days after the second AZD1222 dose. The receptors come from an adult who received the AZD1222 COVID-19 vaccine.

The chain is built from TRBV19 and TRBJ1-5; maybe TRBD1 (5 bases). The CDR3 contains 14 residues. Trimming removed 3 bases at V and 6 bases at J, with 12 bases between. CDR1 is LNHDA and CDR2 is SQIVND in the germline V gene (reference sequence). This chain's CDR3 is CASSILDGGQPQHF. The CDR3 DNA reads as TGTGCCAGTAGTATCCTGGACGGGGGTCAGCCCCAGCATTTT. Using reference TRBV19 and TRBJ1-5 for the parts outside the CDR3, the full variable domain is DGGITQSPKYLFRKEGQNVTLSCEQNLNHDAMYWYRQDPGQGLRLIYYSQIVNDFQKGDIAEGYSVSREKKESFPLTVTSAQKNPTAFYLCASSILDGGQPQHFGDGTRLSIL.

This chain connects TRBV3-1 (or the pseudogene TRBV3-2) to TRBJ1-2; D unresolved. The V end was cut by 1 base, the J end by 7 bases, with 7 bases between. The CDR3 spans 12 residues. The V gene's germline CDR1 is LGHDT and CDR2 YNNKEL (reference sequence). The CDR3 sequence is CASSQVGSGYTF. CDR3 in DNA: TGTGCCAGCAGCCAAGTCGGTTCTGGCTACACCTTC.

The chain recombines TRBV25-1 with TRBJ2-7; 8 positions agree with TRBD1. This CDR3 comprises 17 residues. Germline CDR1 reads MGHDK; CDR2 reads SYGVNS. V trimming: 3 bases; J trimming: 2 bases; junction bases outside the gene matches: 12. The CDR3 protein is CASSDPAGQGRAYEQYF. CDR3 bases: TGTGCCAGCAGTGACCCGGCCGGACAGGGTCGCGCCTACGAGCAGTACTTC.

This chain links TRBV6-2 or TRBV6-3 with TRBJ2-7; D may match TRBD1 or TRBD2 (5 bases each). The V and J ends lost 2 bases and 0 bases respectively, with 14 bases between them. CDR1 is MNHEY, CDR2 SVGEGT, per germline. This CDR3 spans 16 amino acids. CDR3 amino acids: CASSYLGDPNSYEQYF. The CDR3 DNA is TGTGCCAGCAGTTACCTCGGGGACCCTAACTCCTACGAGCAGTACTTC.

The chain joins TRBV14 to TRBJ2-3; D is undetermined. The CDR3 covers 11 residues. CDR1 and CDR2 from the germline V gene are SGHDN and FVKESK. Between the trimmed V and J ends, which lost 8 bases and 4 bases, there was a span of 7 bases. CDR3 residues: CASRNPDTQYF. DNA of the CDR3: TGTGCCAGCCGCAATCCAGATACGCAGTATTTT.

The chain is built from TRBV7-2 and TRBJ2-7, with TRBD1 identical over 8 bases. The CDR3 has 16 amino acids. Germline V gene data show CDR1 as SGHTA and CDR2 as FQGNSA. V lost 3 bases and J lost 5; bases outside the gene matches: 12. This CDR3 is CASSFYSGTGSNEQYF. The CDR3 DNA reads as TGTGCCAGCAGCTTCTACTCCGGGACAGGTTCCAACGAGCAGTACTTC. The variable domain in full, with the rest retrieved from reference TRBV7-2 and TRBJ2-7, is GAGVSQSPSNKVTEKGKDVELRCDPISGHTALYWYRQSLGQGLEFLIYFQGNSAPDKSGLPSDRFSAERTGGSVSTLTIQRTQQEDSAVYLCASSFYSGTGSNEQYFGPGTRLTVT.

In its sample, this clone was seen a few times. CDR3 in amino acids: CASRYRQGGACLMDTQYF. The CDR3 DNA reads TGCGCCAGCAGGTATAGACAGGGGGGGGCTTGCTTAATGGATACGCAGTATTTT. The chain recombines TRBV23-1 with TRBJ2-3; 9 nucleotides agree with TRBD1. TRBV23-1 carries the ORF label, with uncertain function. The CDR3 sequence is 18 residues long. V lost 6 bases to trimming and J lost 6 bases; unmatched junction nucleotides: 19.

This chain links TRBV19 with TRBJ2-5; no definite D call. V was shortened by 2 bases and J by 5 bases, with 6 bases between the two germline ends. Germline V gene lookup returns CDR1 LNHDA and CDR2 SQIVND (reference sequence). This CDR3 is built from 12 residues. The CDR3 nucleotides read TGTGCCAGTAGTATACCGACCGAGACCCAGTACTTC. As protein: CASSIPTETQYF.

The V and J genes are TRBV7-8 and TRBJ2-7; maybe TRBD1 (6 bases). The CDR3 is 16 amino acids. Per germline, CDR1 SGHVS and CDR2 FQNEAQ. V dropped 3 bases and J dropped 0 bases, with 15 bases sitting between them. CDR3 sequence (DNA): TGTGCCAGCAGCTTCCCTTACAGGGATGCCTCCTACGAGCAGTACTTC. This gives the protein CASSFPYRDASYEQYF.

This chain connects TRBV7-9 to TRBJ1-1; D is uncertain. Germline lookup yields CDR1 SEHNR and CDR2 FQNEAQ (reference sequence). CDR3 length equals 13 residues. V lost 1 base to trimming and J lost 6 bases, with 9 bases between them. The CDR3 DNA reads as TGTGCCAGCAGCTTAGTTCGAGCTGCTGAAGCTTTCTTT. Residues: CASSLVRAAEAFF.

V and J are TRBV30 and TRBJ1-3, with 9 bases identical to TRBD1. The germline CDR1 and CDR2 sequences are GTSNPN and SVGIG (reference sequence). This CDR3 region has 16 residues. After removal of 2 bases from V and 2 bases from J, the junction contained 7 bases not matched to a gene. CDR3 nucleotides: TGTGCCTGGAGTTTCCGGGACAGGGTAACTGGAAACACCATATATTTT. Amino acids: CAWSFRDRVTGNTIYF.

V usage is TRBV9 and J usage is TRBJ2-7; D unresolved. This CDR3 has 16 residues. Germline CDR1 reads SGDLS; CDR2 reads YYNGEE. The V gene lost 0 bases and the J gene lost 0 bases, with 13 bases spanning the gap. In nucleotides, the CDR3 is TGTGCCAGCAGCGTAGACCGCCAGTCCCCCTCCTACGAGCAGTACTTC. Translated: CASSVDRQSPSYEQYF.

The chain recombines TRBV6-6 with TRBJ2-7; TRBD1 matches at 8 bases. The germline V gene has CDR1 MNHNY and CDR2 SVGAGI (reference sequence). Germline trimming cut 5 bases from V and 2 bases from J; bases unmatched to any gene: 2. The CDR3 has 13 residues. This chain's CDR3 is CASSADRAYEQYF. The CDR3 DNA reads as TGTGCCAGCAGTGCGGACAGGGCCTACGAGCAGTACTTC.

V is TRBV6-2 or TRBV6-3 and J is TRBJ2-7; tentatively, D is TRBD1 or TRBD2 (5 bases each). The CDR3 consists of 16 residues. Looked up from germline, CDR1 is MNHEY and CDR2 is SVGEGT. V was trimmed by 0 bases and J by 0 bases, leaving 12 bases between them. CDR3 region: CASSYSRDRLSYEQYF. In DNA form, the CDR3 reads TGTGCCAGCAGTTACTCCCGGGACCGACTCTCCTACGAGCAGTACTTC.

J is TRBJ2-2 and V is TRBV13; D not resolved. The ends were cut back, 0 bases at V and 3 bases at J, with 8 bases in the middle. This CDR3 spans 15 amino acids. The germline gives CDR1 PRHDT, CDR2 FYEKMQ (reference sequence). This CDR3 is CASSLGRQHTGELFF. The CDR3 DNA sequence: TGTGCCAGCAGCTTAGGCCGTCAGCACACCGGGGAGCTGTTTTTT. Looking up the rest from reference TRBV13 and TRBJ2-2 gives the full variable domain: AAGVIQSPRHLIKEKRETATLKCYPIPRHDTVYWYQQGPGQDPQFLISFYEKMQSDKGSIPDRFSAQQFSDYHSELNMSSLELGDSALYFCASSLGRQHTGELFFGEGSRLTVL.

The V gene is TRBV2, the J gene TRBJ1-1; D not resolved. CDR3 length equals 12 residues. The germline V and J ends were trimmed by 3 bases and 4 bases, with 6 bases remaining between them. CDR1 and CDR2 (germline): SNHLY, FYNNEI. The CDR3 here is CASSDDSTEAFF. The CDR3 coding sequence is TGTGCCAGCAGTGATGACTCCACTGAAGCTTTCTTT.